This T cell receptor beta chain came from a study of cytomegalovirus exposure and HLA in healthy donors. Primers included in the PCR were 60 Vbeta and 13 Jbeta primers. This table comes from immunoSEQ multiplex PCR, and its TCRdb copy is limited to in-frame clones, with some not included. The sample has roughly 150,000 clones, about 72% seen once. When sampled, the donors appeared nominally healthy, though they likely had unrecorded immune exposures. Deletions cut 5 bases from V and 9 bases from J, with 12 bases between. The germline CDR1 and CDR2 sequences are SGHNT and YYREEE (reference sequence). This CDR3 comprises 12 residues.

Sequenced input: PBMCs. V is TRBV5-4 and J is TRBJ2-1; D remains unclear. The receptor comes from a male donor in good health and CMV-seronegative. CDR3 DNA: TGTGCCAGCAGGTTCGAAATCGGTGAGCAGTTCTTC. The encoded protein is CASRFEIGEQFF.